Each of the 27 T cell receptor beta chains below was sequenced from the same sample in a study of blood T cell repertoires in COVID-19. The repertoire was sequenced with immunoSEQ multiplex PCR; TCRdb's copy has only in-frame clones and lacks some. The data contain 100,000 to 120,000 clones, around 84% of them singletons. Sequencing used peripheral blood. Source of these receptors: a man in his forties with acute or convalescent COVID-19.

The chain has TRBV7-8 and TRBJ2-7; 7 bases fit TRBD1. Looked up from germline, CDR1 is SGHVS and CDR2 is FQNEAQ. The V gene end was trimmed by 5 bases and the J gene end by 2 bases; junction bases not matched to a gene: 12. The CDR3 contains 16 residues. This chain's CDR3 is CASSPEGAWIAYEQYF. The DNA of the CDR3 is TGTGCCAGCAGCCCCGAGGGGGCCTGGATCGCCTACGAGCAGTACTTC.

The chain couples TRBV2 to TRBJ2-2; a possible D gene is TRBD2 (6 bases). CDR3 length: 15 residues. The V gene's germline CDR1 is SNHLY and CDR2 FYNNEI. V dropped 1 base and J dropped 7 bases, with 13 bases sitting between them. The CDR3 is CASSEVRGGSGELFF. The CDR3 DNA reads TGTGCCAGCAGTGAAGTCCGGGGAGGCAGCGGGGAGCTGTTTTTT.

The chain combines TRBV7-2 with TRBJ1-2; 8 bases map to TRBD1. Per the germline V gene, CDR1 is SGHTA and CDR2 is FQGNSA. This CDR3 region has 13 residues. The J segment lost 14 bases and the V segment lost 1 base, leaving 9 bases of the junction unmatched. The CDR3 DNA reads TGTGCCAGCAGCTTAGGTGGTGTAACAGGGGGTACCTTC. Its protein product is CASSLGGVTGGTF.

The chain joins TRBV7-8 to TRBJ2-7; 8 positions match TRBD2. Germline-derived CDR1 and CDR2 are SGHVS and FQNEAQ. V gave up 7 bases and J gave up 3 bases; unmatched junction bases: 11. The CDR3 spans 15 residues. CDR3 region: CASTFTGGAVYEQYF. CDR3 sequence (DNA): TGTGCCAGCACATTTACCGGGGGGGCCGTCTACGAGCAGTACTTC.

J is TRBJ1-2 and V is TRBV7-9, with 9 bases aligning to TRBD1. Germline values: CDR1 SEHNR, CDR2 FQNEAQ (reference sequence). V dropped 1 base and J dropped 4; count of bases not matched to a gene: 1. The length of the CDR3 is 14 residues. CDR3 nucleotide sequence: TGTGCCAGCAGCTTAGGGACAGGGGTCTATGGCTACACCTTC. It is translated as CASSLGTGVYGYTF.

The chain recombines TRBV12-3 or TRBV12-4 with TRBJ1-5; no reliable D call. Deletions cut 5 bases from V and 3 bases from J, with 8 bases between. The CDR3 sequence is 13 residues long. The CDR3 is CASSEQYNQPQHF. The CDR3 DNA reads TGTGCCAGCAGTGAGCAATACAATCAGCCCCAGCATTTT.

The chain combines TRBV9 with TRBJ1-2; 9 positions match TRBD1. This CDR3 comprises 14 residues. CDR1 and CDR2 from the germline V gene are SGDLS and YYNGEE. The ends lost 4 bases at V and 4 bases at J; junction bases unmatched: 5. CDR3 DNA sequence: TGTGCCAGCAGCAACACAGGGGGCGCCTATGGCTACACCTTC. Translated, it gives CASSNTGGAYGYTF.

V is TRBV5-4 and J is TRBJ1-1; 9 positions match TRBD1. Germline lookup yields CDR1 SGHNT and CDR2 YYREEE (reference sequence). This CDR3 region has 14 residues. With 5 bases clipped from V and 1 base from J, the junction kept 3 bases outside the gene matches. The CDR3 region has the DNA TGTGCCAGCAGAAGGGACAGGGAGAACACTGAAGCTTTCTTT. This gives the protein CASRRDRENTEAFF. Filled out from reference TRBV5-4 and TRBJ1-1, the complete variable domain reads ETGVTQSPTHLIKTRGQQVTLRCSSQSGHNTVSWYQQALGQGPQFIFQYYREEENGRGNFPPRFSGLQFPNYSSELNVNALELDDSALYLCASRRDRENTEAFFGQGTRLTVV.

This clone came up once. This chain links TRBV25-1 with TRBJ1-2; weak D call: TRBD1 (6 bases). Germline V gene sequence: CDR1 MGHDK, CDR2 SYGVNS. V was cut by 4 bases and J by 2 bases, with 14 bases left in between. CDR3 length: 15 amino acids. CDR3 residues: CASSVAGASNYGYTF. The CDR3 DNA reads TGTGCCAGCAGTGTGGCAGGGGCGTCAAACTATGGCTACACCTTC.

The chain recombines TRBV7-2 with TRBJ1-5, with 7 bases that match TRBD1. The trim removed 4 bases at V and 10 bases at J, leaving 7 bases unmatched. CDR3 length: 13 amino acids. Germline CDR1 SGHTA, CDR2 FQGNSA. The CDR3 sequence: CASSSRQGFPQHF. Here the CDR3 DNA reads TGTGCCAGCAGCTCACGACAGGGATTTCCCCAGCATTTT. The complete variable domain, with remaining parts taken from reference TRBV7-2 and TRBJ1-5, reads GAGVSQSPSNKVTEKGKDVELRCDPISGHTALYWYRQSLGQGLEFLIYFQGNSAPDKSGLPSDRFSAERTGGSVSTLTIQRTQQEDSAVYLCASSSRQGFPQHFGDGTRLSIL.

CDR3 coding DNA: TGTGCCAGCAGCTTAGTGCGTGTGCGACTAGCGGAGCAAGAGACCCAGTACTTC. Residues: CASSLVRVRLAEQETQYF. The chain links TRBV11-2 to TRBJ2-5, with 9 positions matching TRBD2. This CDR3 region has 18 residues. CDR1 SGHAT and CDR2 FQNNGV come from the germline V gene. V was pared by 1 base and J by 2 bases, with 11 bases of the junction left unmatched. Full variable domain (remainder filled in from reference TRBV11-2 and TRBJ2-5): EAGVAQSPRYKIIEKRQSVAFWCNPISGHATLYWYQQILGQGPKLLIQFQNNGVVDDSQLPKDRFSAERLKGVDSTLKIQPAKLEDSAVYLCASSLVRVRLAEQETQYFGPGTRLLVL.

The rearrangement links TRBV10-3 to TRBJ2-4, with a tentative D call TRBD2 (6 bases). Trimming pared 3 bases from V and 2 bases from J, leaving 17 bases between. This CDR3 has 17 residues. Germline lookup yields CDR1 ENHRY and CDR2 SYGVKD. CDR3 nucleotide sequence: TGTGCCATCAGTGACACTATCTGGGGGGAGTCCAAAAACATTCAGTACTTC. It translates to CAISDTIWGESKNIQYF.

The V and J genes are TRBV14 and TRBJ2-7; D call uncertain. Germline CDR1 and CDR2: SGHDN and FVKESK. V was cut by 0 bases and J by 4 bases, with 13 bases left in between. CDR3 length: 15 residues. In nucleotides, the CDR3 is TGTGCCAGCAGCCAAGATATATTCGGCGGATACGAGCAGTACTTC. Translation: CASSQDIFGGYEQYF.

J is TRBJ1-5 and V is TRBV5-5; 8 bases match TRBD1. The J segment lost 0 bases and the V segment lost 4 bases, leaving 9 bases of the junction unmatched. Germline lookup yields CDR1 SGHKS and CDR2 YYEKEE (reference sequence). CDR3 length: 17 amino acids. This CDR3 is CASSLGRQGYSNQPQHF. Written as DNA, the CDR3 is TGTGCCAGCAGCCTGGGCAGACAGGGGTATAGCAATCAGCCCCAGCATTTT.

This chain joins TRBV20-1 and TRBJ2-7; D perhaps matches TRBD2 (5 bases). The CDR3 extends over 12 amino acids. V was clipped by 3 bases and J by 6 bases, with 12 bases between them. Germline-derived CDR1 and CDR2 are DFQATT and SNEGSKA (reference sequence). CDR3 sequence: CSASRPAGEQYF. CDR3 nucleotides: TGCAGTGCTAGTAGACCGGCGGGCGAGCAGTACTTC.

The chain is built from TRBV27 and TRBJ2-7; 14 bases fit TRBD2. The CDR3 is 16 amino acids. Per the germline V gene, CDR1 is MNHEY and CDR2 is SMNVEV (reference sequence). Trimming took 5 bases from V and 5 from J; bases not matched to a gene: 8. The chain's CDR3 is CASSIYPGLAGDEQYF. The CDR3 nucleotides are TGTGCCAGCAGTATATACCCGGGACTAGCGGGGGACGAGCAGTACTTC.

This clone was observed once. The chain couples TRBV3-1 (or the pseudogene TRBV3-2) to TRBJ1-1; no reliable D call. The V gene lost 2 bases and the J gene lost 7 bases, with 8 bases spanning the gap. Germline V CDR1 and CDR2: LGHDT, YNNKEL (reference sequence). This CDR3 has 12 residues. For the CDR3, the DNA is TGTGCCAGCAGCCAACACTCAAGTGAAGCTTTCTTT. Translating gives CASSQHSSEAFF.

This chain uses TRBV5-5 with TRBJ1-1; the D is unclear. The CDR3 is made up of 14 amino acids. Germline V lookup: CDR1 SGHKS, CDR2 YYEKEE (reference sequence). Deletions cut 4 bases from V and 1 base from J, with 11 bases between. CDR3 sequence: CASSDGRSNTEAFF. The CDR3 DNA sequence: TGTGCCAGCAGCGACGGGAGATCGAACACTGAAGCTTTCTTT.

This clone was seen ten or more times. The chain employs TRBV19 and TRBJ2-7; perhaps TRBD2 as D (6 bases). Trimming pared 6 bases from V and 3 bases from J, leaving 18 bases between. The CDR3 sequence is 15 residues long. The germline gives CDR1 LNHDA, CDR2 SQIVND (reference sequence). CDR3 nucleotide sequence: TGTGCCAGTAGCGGTAATAGCGGACCCGTCTACGAGCAGTACTTC. Translating gives CASSGNSGPVYEQYF.

V and J are TRBV4-1 and TRBJ1-1; D unclear. The CDR3 totals 14 residues. Trimming stripped 1 base from V and 0 bases from J, with 6 bases between. Germline CDR1 and CDR2: MGHRA and YSYEKL. The CDR3 bases are TGCGCCAGCAGCCAAGGTCTAATGAACACTGAAGCTTTCTTT. Its translation: CASSQGLMNTEAFF.

V and J are TRBV30 and TRBJ1-3, with 9 bases matching TRBD1. The CDR3 covers 15 residues. Germline V CDR1 and CDR2: GTSNPN, SVGIG (reference sequence). The ends lost 3 bases at V and 3 bases at J; junction bases unmatched: 6. The CDR3 here is CAWSPQGAGGNTIYF. CDR3 nucleotides: TGTGCCTGGAGCCCACAGGGGGCTGGTGGAAACACCATATATTTT.

The V gene is TRBV5-5, the J gene TRBJ2-7; 9 nucleotides match TRBD1. Germline assignment: CDR1 SGHKS and CDR2 YYEKEE (reference sequence). This CDR3 spans 15 amino acids. V lost 1 base to trimming and J lost 7 bases; unmatched junction nucleotides: 9. The DNA for the CDR3 is TGTGCCAGCAGCTTGACTCTACAGGGGGCGGGGGAGCAGTACTTC. Its protein product is CASSLTLQGAGEQYF.

J is TRBJ2-3 and V is TRBV9, with TRBD1 identical over 7 bases. Germline loops: CDR1 SGDLS, CDR2 YYNGEE. The trim removed 3 bases at V and 5 bases at J, leaving 9 bases unmatched. The CDR3 sequence is 15 residues long. The CDR3 DNA follows: TGTGCCAGCAGCGAAGGACAGGTGACAGGAGATACGCAGTATTTT. It encodes CASSEGQVTGDTQYF. Supplemented by reference TRBV9 and TRBJ2-3, the full variable domain reads DSGVTQTPKHLITATGQRVTLRCSPRSGDLSVYWYQQSLDQGLQFLIQYYNGEERAKGNILERFSAQQFPDLHSELNLSSLELGDSALYFCASSEGQVTGDTQYFGPGTRLTVL.

The J gene is TRBJ2-1, the V gene TRBV12-5, with TRBD1 matching 8 bases. This CDR3 has 16 amino acids. CDR1 is LGHNT and CDR2 is FRNRAP in the germline V gene. J gave up 0 bases and V 4 bases, and 5 bases lay outside the gene matches. The CDR3 coding sequence is TGTGCTAGTGGTTCGTACAGGGGGGTCTCCTACAATGAGCAGTTCTTC. Amino acids: CASGSYRGVSYNEQFF.

This sequence joins TRBV4-3 and TRBJ2-3; TRBD2 aligns across 10 bases. This CDR3 has 16 amino acids. The V gene's germline CDR1 is LGHNA and CDR2 YSLEER. V dropped 5 bases and J dropped 7; count of bases not matched to a gene: 12. The CDR3 DNA reads TGCGCCAGCAGCGAAGGAGCGGGGGGGCCGGGAAATACGCAGTATTTT. Residues: CASSEGAGGPGNTQYF.

The V gene is TRBV12-3 or TRBV12-4, the J gene TRBJ1-3; D remains ambiguous. Trimming shortened V by 4 bases and J by 4 bases, and 8 bases separated the two germline ends. This CDR3 has 13 residues. This chain's CDR3 is CASSSMIGNTIYF. The CDR3 bases are TGTGCCAGCAGTTCTATGATCGGAAACACCATATATTTT.

Only a few counts were recorded for this clone. The CDR3, as DNA: TGTGCCAGTAGTAGAGGACTTAGCGGGGGAGGCGATGAGCAGTTCTTC. Translating gives CASSRGLSGGGDEQFF. The chain uses TRBV19 and TRBJ2-1, with TRBD2 identical over 9 bases. The CDR3 runs 16 residues. J was trimmed by 8 bases and V by 4 bases; bases with no gene match: 12. The germline CDR1 and CDR2 sequences are LNHDA and SQIVND (reference sequence).